This entry features one TCR beta chain sequence. Its target is unknown. The data derive from a study of a mutant IDH1 vaccine in newly diagnosed glioma. Study background: The treated population exhibited a male proportion of about 60%, a female proportion of 37.5%, and a mean age of around 40 years. Radiotherapy, temozolomide, or both had been given previously, and both were given to most. Study results and limitations: Of all patients, 93.3% showed vaccine-induced immune responses.

Produced via immunoSEQ multiplex PCR; TCRdb's table is partial and in-frame only. The repertoire holds around 53,000 clones, roughly 85% seen once, with less than 3% in the top ten. Described time point: baseline, week 1 (first vaccination visit). As to treatment: pre-vaccination baseline after standard-of-care therapy. Per the germline V gene, CDR1 is SGHRS and CDR2 is YFSETQ. This CDR3 contains 14 residues. Trimming removed 0 bases from V and 0 bases from J, with 6 bases in between. This specimen consisted of PBMCs, obtained from a glioma patient treated with radiotherapy, temozolomide or both. This TCR was recovered from a man between 40 and 49 years old with glioma. The genes are TRBV5-1 and TRBJ1-1; D gene ambiguous. The CDR3 spells CASSLAGMNTEAFF. Here the CDR3 DNA reads TGCGCCAGCAGCTTGGCTGGTATGAACACTGAAGCTTTCTTT.